The sequence of this T cell receptor (beta chain) was determined in a study of T cell responses to AZD1222 COVID-19 vaccine. Produced via immunoSEQ multiplex PCR; TCRdb's table is partial and in-frame only. The sample records about 120,000 clones, about 90% being singletons. The germline V gene encodes CDR1 SNHLY and CDR2 FYNNEI. V was shortened by 8 bases and J by 0 bases, with 7 bases between the two germline ends. This CDR3 comprises 12 residues. This clone was counted a single time. Its target is not known. Study conclusions and caveats: Of spike-specific TCRs, nearly half reportedly target regions left unmutated in variants. The donors showed a predominance of white British ancestry and of females, with possible underestimation of clonal diversity. Spike-specific TCR breadth and depth rose after two AZD1222 doses.

The rearrangement links TRBV2 to TRBJ1-1, with no clear D. The input for sequencing was peripheral blood, taken on day 0 of AZD1222 vaccination. The source of this sequence is an adult in good health. CDR3 in DNA: TGTGCCAGCTCCATAATGAACACTGAAGCTTTCTTT. It is translated as CASSIMNTEAFF.